This TCR beta chain was observed in a study of T cells in localized non-small cell lung cancer. TCRdb keeps only in-frame clones here, not all; method: immunoSEQ multiplex PCR. The sample includes about 39,000 clones, roughly 80% of them seen just once. Whole-study findings and limits: Tumor showed lower T cell clonality than uninvolved adjacent lung, where it was highest. Elevated circulating T cell density in blood was associated with longer overall survival. When the top 100 tumor clones were examined, a median approximately 62 of them also appeared in the adjacent lung, which was paired and uninvolved.

This CDR3 is built from 14 residues. Germline CDR1 is SGHTA and CDR2 is FQGNSA. Trimming removed 6 bases from V and 3 bases from J; junction bases left unmatched: 8. Remarks on this clone: Its antigen is currently unknown.

Source: PBMCs, taken before any cancer treatment. The chain is built from TRBV7-2 and TRBJ2-7, with 7 nucleotides matching TRBD1. The clonotype was recovered from a woman aged 40-70 years with stage II squamous cell lung carcinoma. The CDR3: CASSSDRVGYEQYF. The CDR3, as DNA: TGTGCCAGCAGTTCCGACAGGGTTGGCTACGAGCAGTACTTC.